This note documents a single T cell receptor (beta chain) sequence. The sample holds one count of this clonotype. Which antigen it targets is not known. No quality values exist for individual bases; no much larger clone is one base distant. Weak support is all one read offers. The germline ends are 11 bases apart after V is trimmed by 0 bases and J by 4 bases. The germline V gene yields SGHRS for CDR1 and YFSETQ for CDR2. From the cysteine through the phenylalanine, the CDR3 covers 15 amino acids. Only the CDR3 region is kept as DNA, spanning 45 bases read in frame from base 1. This sample is drawn from a study of vaccination and CD4 T cells after COVID-19 (dated 2022 in TCRdb). Study-level background: Convalescent patients had a positive SARS-CoV-2 result on nasal swab PCR, and of these patients, several had mild disease and one had severe disease. Six males and four females were included in the convalescent cohort, with two Hispanic individuals, seven Caucasians, two Asians and one multiracial person represented. Each participant got two doses of either the Pfizer-BioNTech BNT162b2 vaccine (n=8) or the Moderna mRNA-1273 vaccine (n=2). Post-COVID blood samples were collected from convalescent patients a median of around 100 days after diagnosis, with a range of roughly 35 to 180 days. Post-vaccine blood samples were taken a median of about 72 days after the second vaccine dose, with a range of about 14 to 241 days. Overlapping spike peptide pools from SARS-CoV-2 and from the common cold coronaviruses HCoV-NL63, HCoV-OC43 and HCoV-229E were used as culture stimuli. As controls, cultures received a CEFX viral epitope pool (the positive control), an HIV-1 Nef peptide pool (the negative control), or no peptide at all. In ten to eleven COVID-19 convalescent patients and 4 infection-naive healthy vaccine recipients, the spike-specific CD4+ TCR repertoire before mRNA vaccination was compared with the repertoire after mRNA vaccination. General study outcomes and caveats: Of the vaccine-specific clones in convalescent patients, 304 of 307, or nearly all, reacted only to SARS-CoV-2 spike and did not cross-react with common cold coronaviruses. The study included relatively few convalescent patients and did not analyze early timepoints after natural infection. The median count of SARS-CoV-2-reactive clonotypes went up from some 23 after infection to a few dozen after vaccination, although the change was not significant. In convalescent patients, a median approximately 86% of post-vaccine SARS-CoV-2-reactive clones were detected only after vaccination, suggesting vaccine-specific priming.

Libraries were built with PCR. At the Johns Hopkins FTIC core, DNA from the cultured CD4+ T cells underwent TCR sequencing with the Oncomine TCR Beta short-read assay. The QIAamp micro DNA kit was used to extract genomic DNA from the cultured CD4+ T cells. Oncomine TCR Beta libraries made from cultured CD4+ T cells were pooled using unique dual indexes and sequenced on an Illumina iSeq 100. Per the authors' processing: Non-productive sequences were removed, and CDR3s that did not start with C, did not end with F or W, or were shorter than 7 amino acids were discarded. The MANAFEST web application was used to identify antigen-specific clonotypes by comparing peptide-stimulated wells against reference wells and other culture wells. An FDR below 0.05, an odds ratio above 5, and a productive frequency above 0.1% in at least two of three replicate wells were required for clones to be considered positive. A clonotype was classed as cross-reactive if the clonotype showed significant expansion both in SARS-CoV-2 spike wells and in at least one common cold coronavirus spike condition. Levenshtein distances (stringdist) and unrooted phylogenetic trees (ape) in R version 3.6.1 were used to assess CDR3 homology. Clones were called with MiXCR by TCRdb after fastp trimmed the public reads at Q25, and only in-frame beta chains were retained. All rows with the same CDR3 protein become a single entry with the most common DNA and genes. None of the V and J calls come from the authors' own analysis; TCRdb made them. The sample table shows approximately 17,000 distinct CDR3 sequences, and 31% are seen once. The ten most abundant clones make up 15% of the sample.

The treatment or condition label, as the study defines it: approximately nine-day PBMC culture with coronavirus spike peptide pools or control peptides (ViraFEST assay). The ViraFEST assay was used in the study, in which antigen-specific T cells were expanded with peptide pools and expanded clonotypes were subsequently identified by TCR sequencing. The convalescent patients' positive SARS-CoV-2 PCR tests fell between March and December 2020, which was before the Alpha, Beta and Delta variants emerged in the United States. Each well held some 2 million PBMCs cultured with roughly 10 ug/ml peptide pools in IMDM containing around 5% human AB serum and around 9 IU/ml IL-2. Half of the culture medium was replaced with fresh IL-2-containing medium on days 3 and 7. CD4+ T cells were isolated after approximately 10 days of culture through negative selection using the EasySep CD4+ T cell isolation kit. Ficoll-Paque Plus gradient centrifugation was used to isolate PBMCs from whole blood, and the isolated PBMCs were then either used fresh or cryopreserved at -140C. In general, triplicate wells were set up for every culture condition.

The rearranged chain carries TRBV5-1 and TRBJ2-4; the D gene lacks a confident call. The specimen was cultured CD4+ T cells from blood. This clonotype was obtained from a human donor with COVID-19. The bases read TGCGCCAGCAGCTTGGCGTTGGTTAGAAAAAACATTCAGTACTTC. This codes for CASSLALVRKNIQYF.